This T cell receptor (beta chain) was documented in a study of T cells in Graves' hyperthyroidism and ophthalmopathy (dated by TCRdb to the late 2010s). Study-level background: A discovery cohort of around 100 patients, about 40 with Graves' ophthalmopathy and approximately 55 with stable Graves' hyperthyroidism, was used to find distinguishing TCR V-J signatures. According to the paper, TCR Vbeta CDR3 sequencing was carried out on more than 120 peripheral blood samples, which came from 40 to 45 ophthalmopathy, 70 to 80 hyperthyroidism and roughly 17 progressor patients. In about 6 Graves' hyperthyroidism patients, the study also compared T-cell repertoires from thyroid tissue with T-cell repertoires from blood. Following sampling, methimazole starting at 30 mg daily was given to hyperthyroidism patients, and high-dose intravenous methylprednisolone was given to ophthalmopathy patients. For training and testing, the approximately 92 patients in the discovery cohort were randomly divided in a 7:3 ratio. Prospective prediction of ophthalmopathy was tested in an independent validation cohort consisting of fewer than 20 hyperthyroidism patients and over 15 patients who later progressed to ophthalmopathy.

The TCR beta CDR3 regions were amplified from the RNA transcripts. The TCR CDR3 was subjected to a first round of RT-PCR using the HTBI primer set and the Qiagen OneStep RT-PCR kit. A second multiplex PCR round built the libraries, followed by size selection and purification. Libraries were sequenced paired-end with 100 bp reads on an Illumina HiSeq2000. The original methods were these. SOAPnuke was used to process the raw data, with reads discarded if the reads contained adapters or uncalled bases, had a mean Phred below 15, or lacked an exact constant-primer or identifier match. COPE v1.2.5 was used to merge high-quality paired reads, and clonotypes were defined as unique nucleotide sequences. Clonotypes were aligned to IMGT TRBV, TRBD and TRBJ reference segments using MiTCR v1.1. The analysis included only V-J combinations with a frequency above 0.0001, which together covered roughly 99% of the repertoires. The TCS score was defined as F50 (clonal expansion) divided by E x V (chaos), with BLOSUM62-based TCRdist calculated between CDR3 peptides within each V-J. Welch's t-statistics and random forest reduced fewer than 550 V-J features to about 12, which were used in a naive Bayes classifier (R e1071). Thyroid-blood repertoire similarity was quantified with the Morisita-Horn index. Through fastp at Q25 and MiXCR, TCRdb rebuilt clones from the public reads, retaining in-frame beta chains. Each record represents a unique CDR3 protein, reported with the most common genes and DNA among its rows. In this record, the V and J calls reflect TCRdb's handling and not the investigators' own analysis. The sample table records 480,000 or so distinct CDR3 sequences; around 50% of these occur just once. The leading ten clones occupy around 47% of the sample.

The research as a whole found: Most expanded thyroid clonotypes (frequency above 0.001) were also detected in blood, suggesting blood repertoires may reflect thyroid immune responses. In validation, the model predicted progression to ophthalmopathy a median of approximately 6.3 months before onset, with roughly 68% sensitivity and almost 75% specificity. Sample size was not statistically predetermined, and investigators were not blinded to group allocation. A 13 V-J signature model separated ophthalmopathy from stable hyperthyroidism, with approximately 87% sensitivity and roughly 84% specificity in cross-validation and 80%/75% in testing.

CDR1 and CDR2 are read off the germline V gene as SNHLY and FYNNEI. After removal of 11 bases from V and 0 bases from J, the junction retains 9 bases not matched to a gene. The CDR3, cysteine through phenylalanine, is 14 amino acids long. Only the CDR3 part of the read is kept: 42 bases, read in frame from the first base. The study excluded patients with uncontrolled infections, other autoimmune diseases, pregnancy or lactation. Clinical symptoms, serum thyroxine and TRAb, thyroid ultrasound, and orbital computed tomography formed the basis for the diagnoses. Trizol reagent was used to extract total RNA, and RNA quality was then checked on an Agilent 2100 Bioanalyzer. Remarks on this clonotype: Its recognized antigen is unknown. Base qualities are missing; no much larger clone stands one base away.

The sequence joins TRBV2 to TRBJ1-1; 7 central bases correspond to TRBD1. The TCR sequence derives from an adult woman with Graves' disease, either hyperthyroidism or ophthalmopathy (not recorded which). Specimen: peripheral blood or thyroid tissue (not recorded which). CDR3 protein: CAQRRTGMNTEAFF. The DNA sequence is given as TGTGCCCAACGCAGGACAGGAATGAACACTGAAGCTTTCTTT.